This T cell receptor (beta chain) is from a study of chemoradiotherapy in HPV16-positive cancers. Study-wide context: Functional T-cell assays on a couple of HPV16-positive patients' cells defined candidate HPV-specific clones and common TCR motifs.

Repertoires were sampled repeatedly during chemoradiotherapy. Notes on this clone: Its antigen remains unidentified.

Measured with immunoSEQ multiplex PCR; TCRdb has only the in-frame clones, and not every one. The table lists 40,000 to 60,000 clones, about 92% of them singletons. Whole-study findings and limits: During treatment, candidate HPV-specific clones and E7-related motifs expanded in tumor. For HPV16-positive patients, expanding HPV-responsive T cells associated with longer recurrence-free survival.

Between the trimmed V and J ends, which lost 3 bases and 9 bases, there was a span of 11 bases. The germline gives CDR1 SEHNR, CDR2 FQNEAQ (reference sequence). The CDR3 length is 12 residues. The chain links TRBV7-9 to TRBJ1-2; unclear D gene. The material was blood, obtained from a patient who underwent chemoradiotherapy. The sequence was collected from a human donor with HPV-associated anogenital cancer. The CDR3, as DNA: TGTGCCAGCAGCTTTAGGGCTTTGAGCTACACCTTC. It is translated as CASSFRALSYTF.